The next 10 T cell receptor beta chains were all read from a single sample in a study of cytomegalovirus exposure and HLA in healthy donors. PCR primers comprised 60 Vbeta and 13 Jbeta primers. Repertoires were generated with immunoSEQ multiplex PCR, while TCRdb's copy carries only in-frame clones and drops some. Counted here are around 210,000 clones, roughly 77% occurring once; the ten biggest clones make up approximately 0.39%. The sample comprised PBMCs. The source is a male donor in good health and CMV-seropositive.

The chain employs TRBV4-3 and TRBJ1-6; D gene uncertain. The germline CDR1 and CDR2 sequences are LGHNA and YSLEER. V dropped 0 bases and J dropped 0 bases, with 15 bases sitting between them. CDR3 length: 19 residues. This CDR3 is CASSQDPVAGSSYNSPLHF. CDR3 DNA: TGCGCCAGCAGCCAAGATCCGGTCGCGGGTAGCTCCTATAATTCACCCCTCCACTTT.

J is TRBJ2-3 and V is TRBV5-5, with D perhaps matching TRBD1 (5 bases). The V gene's germline CDR1 is SGHKS and CDR2 YYEKEE (reference sequence). V was clipped by 6 bases and J by 4 bases, with 15 bases between them. This CDR3 has 14 amino acids. CDR3 in amino acids: CASNEARVADTQYF. In DNA, the CDR3 is TGTGCCAGCAACGAGGCCAGGGTTGCAGATACGCAGTATTTT.

V and J are TRBV7-2 and TRBJ1-4; no reliable D call. CDR3 length: 13 residues. Germline values: CDR1 SGHTA, CDR2 FQGNSA. V was cut by 4 bases and J by 11 bases, with 14 bases left in between. The CDR3 loop reads CASSSGRGRKLFF. CDR3 sequence (DNA): TGTGCCAGCAGCTCCGGGAGAGGGAGGAAACTGTTTTTT.

CDR3 region: CAWSVAGPPNEQFF. The CDR3 bases are TGTGCCTGGAGTGTGGCTGGGCCTCCCAATGAGCAGTTCTTC. The rearrangement uses TRBV30 and TRBJ2-1; D gene uncertain. This CDR3 has 14 amino acids. Trimming removed 0 bases at V and 6 bases at J, with 12 bases between. The V gene's germline CDR1 is GTSNPN and CDR2 SVGIG (reference sequence).

The chain recombines TRBV4-3 with TRBJ2-5; 11 nucleotides line up with TRBD2. V lost 2 bases, J lost 4 bases, and 0 bases stayed unmatched. Per germline, CDR1 LGHNA and CDR2 YSLEER. This CDR3 spans 14 amino acids. CDR3 loop: CASSQLAGGETQYF. The DNA of the CDR3 is TGCGCCAGCAGCCAACTAGCGGGAGGAGAGACCCAGTACTTC.

The gene calls are TRBV7-9 and TRBJ1-1; TRBD1 matches at 8 bases. With V trimmed by 5 bases and J by 2 bases, 7 bases remained unmatched. The germline V gene has CDR1 SEHNR and CDR2 FQNEAQ (reference sequence). The CDR3 is made up of 15 amino acids. The CDR3 sequence is CASSRGDRLNTEAFF. The CDR3 DNA sequence: TGTGCCAGCAGCAGGGGGGACAGGTTAAACACTGAAGCTTTCTTT.

The chain recombines TRBV2 with TRBJ2-2; 8 bases are a match to TRBD2. Germline trimming cut 10 bases from V and 5 bases from J; bases unmatched to any gene: 9. CDR1 and CDR2 (germline): SNHLY, FYNNEI. This CDR3 region has 14 residues. The CDR3 region has the DNA TGTGCCAAGGGGGACGGGGGGGCAACCGGGGAGCTGTTTTTT. It is translated as CAKGDGGATGELFF.

This rearrangement joins TRBV7-9 to TRBJ2-1; no definite D call. Trimming cost V 2 bases and J 5 bases, with 4 bases left between them. The length of the CDR3 is 12 residues. From germline, CDR1 is SEHNR and CDR2 FQNEAQ (reference sequence). The CDR3 DNA is TGTGCCAGCAGCTTACGCGACAATGAGCAGTTCTTC. It translates to CASSLRDNEQFF.

This clone has just a few counts. This chain connects TRBV7-2 to TRBJ2-1; no firm D call. CDR3 length: 14 residues. Between the trimmed V and J ends, which lost 5 bases and 8 bases, there was a span of 16 bases. Germline CDR1 reads SGHTA; CDR2 reads FQGNSA. This chain's CDR3 is CASSLSTGRDEQFF. The CDR3 region has the DNA TGTGCCAGCAGCCTGAGTACGGGTCGGGATGAGCAGTTCTTC. The full variable domain, its missing parts supplied by reference TRBV7-2 and TRBJ2-1, is GAGVSQSPSNKVTEKGKDVELRCDPISGHTALYWYRQSLGQGLEFLIYFQGNSAPDKSGLPSDRFSAERTGGSVSTLTIQRTQQEDSAVYLCASSLSTGRDEQFFGPGTRLTVL.

The V call is TRBV29-1, the J call TRBJ1-1, with 7 bases lining up with TRBD1. Per germline, CDR1 SQVTM and CDR2 ANQGSEA. The CDR3 runs 13 residues. The ends lost 4 bases at V and 1 base at J; junction bases unmatched: 3. CDR3 sequence: CSVAGQSNTEAFF. The DNA for the CDR3 is TGCAGCGTTGCGGGACAGTCGAACACTGAAGCTTTCTTT. Drawing the rest from reference TRBV29-1 and TRBJ1-1, the complete variable domain is SAVISQKPSRDICQRGTSLTIQCQVDSQVTMMFWYRQQPGQSLTLIATANQGSEATYESGFVIDKFPISRPNLTFSTLTVSNMSPEDSSIYLCSVAGQSNTEAFFGQGTRLTVV.